The next 14 T cell receptor beta chains were all read from a single sample in a study of technical replicates of blood from a few donors. Produced via immunoSEQ multiplex PCR; TCRdb's table is partial and in-frame only. The sample lists approximately 79,000 clones; 96% were seen once. Specimen: T cells isolated from PBMCs. The receptor source for this set is a human donor in good health.

The chain carries TRBV14 and TRBJ2-5; D possibly corresponds to TRBD2 (6 bases). CDR1 is SGHDN and CDR2 is FVKESK in the germline V gene. The V and J ends lost 5 bases and 4 bases respectively, with 20 bases between them. There are 16 residues in the CDR3. The CDR3 region is CASSTLRGAGIETQYF. DNA for the CDR3: TGTGCCAGCAGCACCCTTAGGGGTGCGGGAATAGAGACCCAGTACTTC. Combining the CDR3 with reference TRBV14 and TRBJ2-5 gives the whole variable domain EAGVTQFPSHSVIEKGQTVTLRCDPISGHDNLYWYRRVMGKEIKFLLHFVKESKQDESGMPNNRFLAERTGGTYSTLKVQPAELEDSGVYFCASSTLRGAGIETQYFGPGTRLLVL.

This sequence joins TRBV2 and TRBJ1-5; D unresolved. Trimming pared 5 bases from V and 7 bases from J, leaving 12 bases between. The V gene's germline CDR1 is SNHLY and CDR2 FYNNEI. The CDR3 consists of 13 residues. DNA of the CDR3: TGTGCCAGCAGTCCGGATTTCGGGCAGCCCCAGCATTTT. Translation gives CASSPDFGQPQHF.

V is TRBV27 and J is TRBJ1-2; weak D call: TRBD1 (6 bases). Between the trimmed V and J ends, which lost 6 bases and 8 bases, there was a span of 16 bases. The germline gives CDR1 MNHEY, CDR2 SMNVEV (reference sequence). The CDR3 totals 13 residues. This CDR3 is CASRPAGAGGYTF. The CDR3 nucleotides are TGTGCCAGCAGACCCGCGGGGGCGGGGGGCTACACCTTC.

The genes are TRBV19 and TRBJ1-1; no definite D call. The CDR3 covers 14 residues. The V gene lost 8 bases and the J gene lost 5 bases, with 18 bases spanning the gap. The germline V gene encodes CDR1 LNHDA and CDR2 SQIVND (reference sequence). CDR3: CASRDAGLITEAFF. The CDR3 DNA follows: TGTGCCAGTCGTGACGCGGGTCTAATAACTGAAGCTTTCTTT.

V gene TRBV27 combines with J gene TRBJ2-7; TRBD2 might be the D (7 bases). The germline CDR1 and CDR2 sequences are MNHEY and SMNVEV (reference sequence). The CDR3 covers 14 residues. Trimming left V 3 bases short and J 5 bases short, with 14 bases between. CDR3 DNA sequence: TGTGCCAGCAGTTTTTCAGCGGGACAAGACGAGCAGTACTTC. Its translation: CASSFSAGQDEQYF.

As concerns this clone: Germline and junction disagree at one end, which may indicate a read error. V usage is TRBV7-7 and J usage is TRBJ2-1, with D perhaps TRBD1 (6 bases). CDR3 size: 13 residues. Germline CDR1 SSHAT, CDR2 FNYEAQ (reference sequence). This chain's CDR3 is CASSRTEGDEQFF. The CDR3 DNA sequence: TGTGCTAGCAGCCGGACAGAGGGGGATGAGCAGTTCTTC.

This sequence joins TRBV6-1 and TRBJ1-1; TRBD1 is a possible D gene (5 bases). V shed 4 bases and J shed 0 bases, with 6 bases lying between them. The CDR3 runs to 13 residues. The germline V gene has CDR1 MNHNS and CDR2 SASEGT. CDR3 bases: TGTGCCAGCAGTGCGGACATGAACACTGAAGCTTTCTTT. As protein: CASSADMNTEAFF.

This sequence joins TRBV9 and TRBJ1-3; D not certain. The V gene lost 4 bases and the J gene lost 4 bases, with 27 bases spanning the gap. The CDR3 has 19 amino acids. Germline CDR1 SGDLS, CDR2 YYNGEE. The CDR3 DNA sequence: TGTGCCAGCAGCCAGGAAGCCCCAGGCCCTTTACCCTCCGGAAACACCATATATTTT. Amino acids: CASSQEAPGPLPSGNTIYF.

This sequence joins TRBV7-3 and TRBJ2-2; 7 bases are shared with TRBD1. This CDR3 region has 14 residues. Germline CDR1 reads SGHTA; CDR2 reads FQGTGA. J was trimmed by 4 bases and V by 5 bases; bases with no gene match: 4. CDR3 nucleotides: TGTGCCAGCAGCCCTACAGGGGCCACCGGGGAGCTGTTTTTT. This sequence encodes CASSPTGATGELFF.

V and J are TRBV28 and TRBJ1-2, with 7 bases fitting TRBD1. The CDR3 length is 15 residues. CDR1 is MDHEN and CDR2 is SYDVKM in the germline V gene. The V gene end was trimmed by 6 bases and the J gene end by 4 bases; junction bases not matched to a gene: 11. Here the CDR3 reads CASRPRQGAFYGYTF. In DNA form, the CDR3 reads TGTGCCAGCAGGCCTAGACAGGGAGCCTTCTATGGCTACACCTTC.

This chain connects TRBV28 to TRBJ2-5; 8 bases match TRBD1. The germline V gene encodes CDR1 MDHEN and CDR2 SYDVKM. This CDR3 contains 15 residues. V gave up 4 bases and J gave up 4 bases; unmatched junction bases: 8. In nucleotides, the CDR3 is TGTGCCAGCAGTTCTCCACCGACAGGGGTAGAGACCCAGTACTTC. Amino acid sequence: CASSSPPTGVETQYF.

J is TRBJ1-5 and V is TRBV11-2; no firm D call. Germline V gene data show CDR1 as SGHAT and CDR2 as FQNNGV. The CDR3 runs 15 residues. V was shortened by 1 base and J by 4 bases, with 11 bases between the two germline ends. The CDR3 here is CASSLGEGRNQPQHF. The CDR3 coding sequence is TGTGCCAGCAGCTTAGGGGAAGGGAGAAATCAGCCCCAGCATTTT.

This chain joins TRBV15 and TRBJ2-7; 7 positions match TRBD2. Germline values: CDR1 LNHNV, CDR2 YYDKDF (reference sequence). Trimming at V came to 0 bases and at J to 7 bases, leaving 9 bases not matched to a gene. The CDR3 loop spans 15 amino acids. CDR3 coding DNA: TGTGCCACCAGCAGAGAGCTGGGACGAGCGGGGGAGCAGTACTTC. The encoded protein is CATSRELGRAGEQYF.

The J gene is TRBJ2-7, the V gene TRBV29-1; D unresolved. CDR1 is SQVTM, CDR2 ANQGSEA, per germline. CDR3 length: 12 residues. V gave up 2 bases and J gave up 6 bases, with 11 bases separating them. The CDR3 region is CSVEFTSLEQYF. CDR3 nucleotides: TGCAGCGTTGAATTTACTTCGCTCGAGCAGTACTTC.